The 25 T cell receptor beta chains below were found in one sample sequenced in a study of early T cells in non-severe SARS-CoV-2 infection. TCRdb itself ran the 5' RACE reads through MiXCR, one entry per CDR3 protein. The table shows over 50,000 distinct CDR3 sequences, with around an eighth occurring only once. Sequencing was performed on whole blood. All receptors derive from an adult who was a healthcare worker with PCR-confirmed SARS-CoV-2 infection or an uninfected control (not recorded which).

The rearrangement uses TRBV20-1 and TRBJ1-1; the match to TRBD1 covers 8 bases. With 0 bases clipped from V and 5 bases from J, the junction kept 8 bases outside the gene matches. Germline assignment: CDR1 DFQATT and CDR2 SNEGSKA (reference sequence). CDR3 length: 15 amino acids. Written as DNA, the CDR3 is TGCAGTGCTAGAGATACGGACAGGGAGGAAACTGAAGCTTTCTTT. Translation gives CSARDTDREETEAFF.

This chain links TRBV5-5 with TRBJ2-2; possible D gene TRBD1, 6 bases. CDR1 and CDR2 (germline): SGHKS, YYEKEE (reference sequence). The CDR3 runs to 15 residues. Between the trimmed V and J ends, which lost 2 bases and 0 bases, there was a span of 8 bases. Here the CDR3 DNA reads TGTGCCAGCAGCTTAAGACAGGCGAACACCGGGGAGCTGTTTTTT. This codes for CASSLRQANTGELFF.

This clonotype was recorded a few times. The chain recombines TRBV20-1 with TRBJ1-1, with D unclear. The CDR3 length is 13 residues. Trimming shortened V by 0 bases and J by 6 bases, and 11 bases separated the two germline ends. Germline-derived CDR1 and CDR2 are DFQATT and SNEGSKA (reference sequence). The CDR3 bases are TGCAGTGCTAGAGAGGGGTGGAGGGCTGAAGCTTTCTTT. As protein: CSAREGWRAEAFF.

This clonotype was detected many times. The gene calls are TRBV18 and TRBJ2-3; TRBD2 agrees at 9 bases. This CDR3 region has 14 residues. Per the germline V gene, CDR1 is KGHSH and CDR2 is LQKENI. Trimming at V came to 6 bases and at J to 2 bases, leaving 3 bases not matched to a gene. The CDR3 spells CASSTSGLTDTQYF. CDR3 bases: TGTGCCAGCTCCACTAGCGGGCTCACAGATACGCAGTATTTT.

The chain carries TRBV28 and TRBJ1-6, with D possibly being TRBD1 (5 bases). Germline assignment: CDR1 MDHEN and CDR2 SYDVKM. With 6 bases removed from V and 4 bases from J, the gap between germline ends came to 13 bases. The CDR3 is 15 amino acids. The CDR3 nucleotides read TGTGCCAGCAGCCATGGGCAGGGATATAATTCACCCCTCCACTTT. It is translated as CASSHGQGYNSPLHF.

This clonotype turned up a few times. The rearrangement joins TRBV6-2 or TRBV6-3 to TRBJ2-1; 11 bases are a match to TRBD2. The germline V gene encodes CDR1 MNHEY and CDR2 SVGEGT. The CDR3 loop spans 15 amino acids. With V trimmed by 5 bases and J by 3 bases, 3 bases remained unmatched. CDR3 nucleotide sequence: TGTGCCAGCAGTCGTAGCGGGAGGGTCTACAATGAGCAGTTCTTC. Protein product: CASSRSGRVYNEQFF.

The V call is TRBV28, the J call TRBJ2-3; D call uncertain. Germline CDR1 MDHEN, CDR2 SYDVKM. CDR3 length: 12 amino acids. Trimming took 4 bases from V and 3 from J, leaving 5 bases between them. For the CDR3, the DNA is TGTGCCAGCAGTTGGGAAACAGATACGCAGTATTTT. This translates into CASSWETDTQYF.

This clonotype was seen many times. This chain's CDR3 is CASRPGTSVYNEQFF. The CDR3 region has the DNA TGTGCCAGCAGACCCGGGACTAGCGTCTACAATGAGCAGTTCTTC. The V and J genes are TRBV6-5 and TRBJ2-1; 10 nucleotides align to TRBD2. The CDR3 totals 15 residues. Germline V gene data show CDR1 as MNHEY and CDR2 as SVGAGI. With 6 bases clipped from V and 3 bases from J, the junction kept 5 bases outside the gene matches.

This clonotype was counted many times. The genes are TRBV19 and TRBJ2-2; the D gene is possibly TRBD2 (5 bases). Germline-derived CDR1 and CDR2 are LNHDA and SQIVND (reference sequence). Trimming stripped 1 base from V and 3 bases from J, with 6 bases between. The CDR3 is 14 residues long. The CDR3 region is CASSIAGYTGELFF. DNA of the CDR3: TGTGCCAGTAGTATAGCGGGGTACACCGGGGAGCTGTTTTTT.

This clonotype has ten or more counts. No DNA is shown, since the ends of the CDR3 on it are uncertain; the CDR3 is the one TCRdb lists. The rearrangement uses TRBV7-5 and TRBJ2-3; the DNA was not compared with TRBD1, the D call given in the table. TRBV7-5 is a listed pseudogene. With termini counted, the CDR3 has 22 amino acids. The CDR3 loop is CISVPEAKTQYRDTITTDTQYF.

V is TRBV18 and J is TRBJ1-2; D remains ambiguous. CDR1 is KGHSH, CDR2 LQKENI, per germline. Trimming removed 2 bases at V and 0 bases at J, with 16 bases between. The CDR3 covers 17 residues. The CDR3 loop is CASSPFPPRTTNYGYTF. In DNA, the CDR3 is TGTGCCAGCTCACCATTCCCCCCGAGAACTACTAACTATGGCTACACCTTC.

The sample holds many counts of this clonotype. This chain connects TRBV20-1 to TRBJ1-5, with D possibly matching TRBD1 (6 bases). Trimming removed 3 bases at V and 6 bases at J, with 12 bases between. Germline lookup yields CDR1 DFQATT and CDR2 SNEGSKA (reference sequence). The CDR3 runs to 13 residues. The CDR3, as DNA: TGCAGTGCTAGTCGGGGGGCAGGTCAGCCCCAGCATTTT. The encoded protein is CSASRGAGQPQHF.

The table lists this clonotype with many counts. V and J are TRBV10-2 and TRBJ1-2, with unresolved D. This CDR3 is built from 12 residues. Trimming left V 2 bases short and J 4 bases short, with 5 bases between. Germline V lookup: CDR1 WSHSY, CDR2 SAAADI. CDR3 sequence (DNA): TGCGCCAGCAGTGAGGGCGGCTATGGCTACACCTTC. Translated, it gives CASSEGGYGYTF.

This clonotype showed up many times. The chain carries TRBV2 and TRBJ2-7, with 9 nucleotides matching TRBD1. Germline V CDR1 and CDR2: SNHLY, FYNNEI. Trimming at V came to 6 bases and at J to 5 bases, leaving 8 bases not matched to a gene. CDR3 length: 14 amino acids. The CDR3 region is CASRARTGADEQYF. CDR3 DNA: TGTGCCAGCAGGGCCCGGACAGGGGCGGACGAGCAGTACTTC.

This clonotype was detected ten times or more. The chain has TRBV29-1 and TRBJ2-7; TRBD1 is a possible D gene (5 bases). Germline values: CDR1 SQVTM, CDR2 ANQGSEA. With 6 bases removed from V and 0 bases from J, the gap between germline ends came to 9 bases. This CDR3 spans 12 amino acids. The CDR3 nucleotides are TGCAGCGTAGGACAAGACTCCTACGAGCAGTACTTC. Its protein is CSVGQDSYEQYF.

This clonotype was recorded at least ten times. The DNA for the CDR3 is TGCAGCGTTGGGGGGACAGGGAACACCGGGGAGCTGTTTTTT. Protein product: CSVGGTGNTGELFF. The chain has TRBV29-1 and TRBJ2-2, with 8 bases identical to TRBD1. CDR1 is SQVTM and CDR2 is ANQGSEA in the germline V gene. J gave up 1 base and V 4 bases, and 2 bases lay outside the gene matches. The length of the CDR3 is 14 residues.

This clonotype was observed at least ten times. The chain combines TRBV5-1 with TRBJ2-1, with 8 nucleotides matching TRBD1. This CDR3 is 16 amino acids long. V dropped 1 base and J dropped 3; count of bases not matched to a gene: 6. Germline V CDR1 and CDR2: SGHRS, YFSETQ. In DNA, the CDR3 is TGCGCCAGCAGCTTGTTTCAGGGGGCTGTCTACAATGAGCAGTTCTTC. This encodes CASSLFQGAVYNEQFF.

Concerning this clonotype itself: One base away lies a much larger clone, so this may be a sequencing read error. V and J are TRBV19 and TRBJ1-3, with no clear D. The V gene lost 8 bases and the J gene lost 0 bases, with 14 bases spanning the gap. Germline V gene sequence: CDR1 LNHDA, CDR2 SQIVND (reference sequence). The CDR3 covers 15 residues. DNA for the CDR3: TGTGCCAGTGGTCATCGGAAGCTCTCTGGAAACACCATATATTTT. Encoded protein: CASGHRKLSGNTIYF.

The chain carries TRBV24-1 and TRBJ2-2; D is uncertain. The CDR3 totals 13 residues. In germline, CDR1 is KGHDR, CDR2 SFDVKD. Between the trimmed V and J ends, which lost 4 bases and 5 bases, there was a span of 7 bases. CDR3 in DNA: TGTGCCACCAGTGAACCTGGGACCGGGGAGCTGTTTTTT. Its translation: CATSEPGTGELFF.

This clonotype was recorded many times. This sequence joins TRBV3-1 and TRBJ1-2; no definite D call. The germline gives CDR1 LGHDT, CDR2 YNNKEL (reference sequence). The CDR3 has 13 amino acids. V lost 3 bases, J lost 8 bases, and 13 bases lay in between. CDR3 loop: CASSQGSGKGYTF. The DNA for the CDR3 is TGTGCCAGCAGCCAGGGTTCCGGGAAGGGCTACACCTTC.

This clonotype occurred many times. The rearrangement uses TRBV6-5 and TRBJ1-5; D unclear. The CDR3 runs 13 residues. In germline, CDR1 is MNHEY, CDR2 SVGAGI. V gave up 5 bases and J gave up 4 bases, with 9 bases separating them. The CDR3 reads CASSPVRNQPQHF. In DNA, the CDR3 is TGTGCCAGCAGTCCCGTGAGAAATCAGCCCCAGCATTTT.

This clonotype appeared many times. This chain uses TRBV7-9 with TRBJ1-5; 8 bases line up with TRBD1. The germline CDR1 and CDR2 sequences are SEHNR and FQNEAQ (reference sequence). CDR3 length: 15 residues. V lost 5 bases to trimming and J lost 2 bases; unmatched junction nucleotides: 5. The CDR3 protein is CASSRGQGGNQPQHF. The CDR3 DNA follows: TGTGCCAGCAGCCGAGGACAGGGCGGCAATCAGCCCCAGCATTTT.

This clonotype came up many times. This chain uses TRBV11-3 with TRBJ2-3; TRBD2 aligns across 11 bases. Germline V gene lookup returns CDR1 SGHNT and CDR2 YENEEA. The length of the CDR3 is 16 residues. After removal of 5 bases from V and 4 bases from J, the junction contained 8 bases not matched to a gene. The chain's CDR3 is CASSRTSGGAPDTQYF. The CDR3 DNA sequence: TGTGCCAGCAGCCGAACTAGCGGGGGAGCGCCAGATACGCAGTATTTT.

This chain joins TRBV7-3 and TRBJ2-1; a weak D match, TRBD1 (5 bases). Trimming took off 3 bases at V and 4 bases at J, with 19 bases between the two ends. CDR1 is SGHTA, CDR2 FQGTGA, per germline. CDR3 length: 17 amino acids. The CDR3 sequence: CASSFQAGSLSYNEQFF. The CDR3 coding sequence is TGTGCCAGCAGCTTTCAGGCAGGGTCCCTAAGTTACAATGAGCAGTTCTTC.

V gene TRBV2 combines with J gene TRBJ1-6, with 11 bases aligning to TRBD1. After removal of 6 bases from V and 10 bases from J, the junction contained 11 bases not matched to a gene. CDR1 and CDR2 (germline): SNHLY, FYNNEI. The CDR3 spans 16 residues. In DNA, the CDR3 is TGTGCCAGCAGCCTAACCCCGGGGACAGGGGGATCACCCCTCCACTTT. Protein sequence: CASSLTPGTGGSPLHF. Based on the CDR3 plus reference TRBV2 and TRBJ1-6, the full variable domain is EPEVTQTPSHQVTQMGQEVILRCVPISNHLYFYWYRQILGQKVEFLVSFYNNEISEKSEIFDDQFSVERPDGSNFTLKIRSTKLEDSAMYFCASSLTPGTGGSPLHFGNGTRLTVT.